The subject of this entry is one T cell receptor (beta chain). Authors' processing steps: Estimates of nucleated cell counts were drawn from the amplification of reference gene primers. Libraries were prepared by immunoSEQ multiplex PCR; TCRdb keeps only in-frame clonotypes and omits some of them. The V and J calls and clone size come from that table; D and trimming were worked out from the DNA. Of some 45,000 clones listed, approximately 85% were seen once; the top ten hold 31%. This entry belongs to a study of blood T cell repertoires in COVID-19. In the study overall: Whether acute or convalescent, the COVID-19 samples came from the United States, Italy and Spain.

This TCR was sampled from a woman older than 75 with acute or convalescent COVID-19. The sample taken for sequencing was peripheral blood.

Written as DNA, the CDR3 is TGTGCCAGCAGAGTCACAGGGGGGCATGAGCAGTTCTTC. It specifies CASRVTGGHEQFF. The gene calls are TRBV28 and TRBJ2-1; 8 bases align to TRBD1. The V gene end was trimmed by 6 bases and the J gene end by 8 bases; junction bases not matched to a gene: 6. The CDR3 spans 13 residues. Germline CDR1 MDHEN, CDR2 SYDVKM.